This is a list of T cell receptor beta chains from one sample in a study of cytomegalovirus exposure and HLA in healthy donors. TCRdb's table, derived via immunoSEQ multiplex PCR, lists solely in-frame clones and lacks some. Of 95,000 to 100,000 clones in the sample, around 77% were seen once. Sequencing was carried out using PBMCs. Receptor source: a woman aged 55-69 years in good health and CMV-seropositive. The CDR3 runs from the conserved cysteine through the conserved F or W. A D gene is named only where the DNA matches it firmly. The listing skips clone size in some rows; elsewhere it reads once, few, many or a size class.

clone size,J gene,V gene,D gene,CDR3 DNA,CDR3 protein
NA,TRBJ2-1,TRBV20-1,NA,TGCAGTGCTATTGGGAGTGAGCAGTTCTTC,CSAIGSEQFF
NA,TRBJ2-7,TRBV7-2,TRBD2,TGTGCCAGCAGCGAGACTAGCGTACCCTACGAGCAGTACTTC,CASSETSVPYEQYF
NA,TRBJ2-7,TRBV30,TRBD1,TGTGCCTGGAGTGTAGTGAGACAGGGGGTCTACGAGCAGTACTTC,CAWSVVRQGVYEQYF
few,TRBJ2-3,TRBV2,TRBD2,TGTGCCAGCAGGACTAGCGGGAGGACAGATACGCAGTATTTT,CASRTSGRTDTQYF
NA,TRBJ1-2,TRBV6-5,TRBD1,TGTGCCAGCCATGACAGGGGGTCATTGCAGGATGGCTACACCTTC,CASHDRGSLQDGYTF
few,TRBJ1-5,TRBV7-6,TRBD1,TGTGCCAGCAGCAACACAGGGGATCAGCCCCAGCATTTT,CASSNTGDQPQHF
NA,TRBJ2-5,TRBV7-7,NA,TGTGCTTGCCCCTCAGGGTCTGGAGAGACCCAGTACTTC,CACPSGSGETQYF
NA,TRBJ2-1,TRBV9,TRBD2,TGTGCCAGCAGCGCAACCAGCGGGAGTTCCTACAATGAGCAGTTCTTC,CASSATSGSSYNEQFF
NA,TRBJ2-7,TRBV4-2,NA,TGTGCCAGCAGCCAAGATCGTAATAGCGACGAGCAGTACTTC,CASSQDRNSDEQYF
NA,TRBJ1-1,TRBV28,TRBD1,TGTGCCAGCACACCGGCAGGGGGCCCTACCGACACTGAAGCTTTCTTT,CASTPAGGPTDTEAFF
NA,TRBJ2-2,TRBV7-6,NA,TGTGCCAGCAGCCGGGAGCAAAGCGGTCACACCGGGGAGCTGTTTTTT,CASSREQSGHTGELFF
NA,TRBJ2-5,TRBV15,TRBD1,TGTGCCACCAGCAGTTCGACAGGGCTGACCCAGTACTTC,CATSSSTGLTQYF
NA,TRBJ2-4,TRBV29-1,TRBD1,TGCAGCGTTGAGAAGGACAGGGACAACATTCAGTACTTC,CSVEKDRDNIQYF
NA,TRBJ1-2,TRBV19,TRBD1,TGTGCCAGTAGTACAACTTCGACAGGGGTTCTTGTTGATGGCTACACCTTC,CASSTTSTGVLVDGYTF
NA,TRBJ1-1,TRBV5-6,TRBD1,TGTGCCAGCAGCCACAAGGGACAGGGAGGCACTGAAGCTTTCTTT,CASSHKGQGGTEAFF
NA,TRBJ2-7,TRBV10-3,NA,TGTGCCATCAGTGTCTCCGGGAAAACCTACGAGCAGTACTTC,CAISVSGKTYEQYF
NA,TRBJ2-3,TRBV19,TRBD2,TGTGCCAGTAGTTTCGGGAGGTCAGATACGCAGTATTTT,CASSFGRSDTQYF
NA,TRBJ2-5,TRBV19,TRBD2,TGTGCCAGTAGTAGGGTAGCGGGCTTCAAAGAGACCCAGTACTTC,CASSRVAGFKETQYF
NA,TRBJ2-7,TRBV19,TRBD1,TGTGCCAGTAGTCTCTTAGGGGGCCACGAGCAGTACTTC,CASSLLGGHEQYF
NA,TRBJ1-2,TRBV10-3,TRBD1,TGTGCCATCAGAAGCGGACAGGGGGTCGGCGGCTACACCTTC,CAIRSGQGVGGYTF
NA,TRBJ2-7,TRBV5-1,TRBD2,TGCGCCAGCGGGCTGGGAGGGTCGGTCTACGAGCGGTACTTC,CASGLGGSVYERYF
few,TRBJ2-7,TRBV4-1,NA,TGCGCCAGCAGCCAAGTTCACCAGGCCGCCTACGAGCAGTACTTC,CASSQVHQAAYEQYF
NA,TRBJ2-1,TRBV7-3,TRBD2,TGTGCCAGCAGCGCCTGGACTAGCGGATACAATGAGCAGTTCTTC,CASSAWTSGYNEQFF
NA,TRBJ2-6,TRBV19,NA,TGTGCCAGTAGTAGGGACTGGGCCAACGTCCTGACTTTC,CASSRDWANVLTF
once,TRBJ2-7,TRBV19,TRBD2,TGTGCCAGTAGTTCACGGACTAGCGGGAGGTCGTACGAGCAGTACTTC,CASSSRTSGRSYEQYF
NA,TRBJ1-1,TRBV23-1,NA,TGCGCCAGCAGTCAATTAGAGCCACCTGAAGCTTTCTTT,CASSQLEPPEAFF
NA,TRBJ1-2,TRBV18,NA,TGTGCCAGCTCACCACCGACGGGAAAGGGCTATGGCTACACCTTC,CASSPPTGKGYGYTF
NA,TRBJ1-3,TRBV9,NA,TGTGCCAGCAGCGTAGTCCCCCAGGGTGGAAACACCATATATTTT,CASSVVPQGGNTIYF
few,TRBJ2-7,TRBV28,NA,TGTGCCAGCAGTCTGCAGGCCTACGAGCAGTACTTC,CASSLQAYEQYF
NA,TRBJ1-2,TRBV28,TRBD1,TGTGCCAGCAGTTGGGACAGGGTTGGTAACTATGGCTACACCTTC,CASSWDRVGNYGYTF
NA,TRBJ2-7,TRBV28,NA,TGTGCCAGCAGTGCCCCGTGGGACACCTTAAACGAGCAGTACTTC,CASSAPWDTLNEQYF
NA,TRBJ2-2,TRBV28,NA,TGTGCCAGCAGCCTAGGACTGGAAACCGGGGAGCTGTTTTTT,CASSLGLETGELFF
NA,TRBJ1-1,TRBV13,NA,TGTGCCAGCAGCTTACGGCGGGGGAGGACTGAAGCTTTCTTT,CASSLRRGRTEAFF
NA,TRBJ2-1,TRBV7-9,TRBD1,TGTGCCAGCAGTCACCTAGAGGGACAGGGGTTACATGAGCAGTTCTTC,CASSHLEGQGLHEQFF
NA,TRBJ1-1,TRBV30,TRBD1,TGTGCCTGGACAGCCGACAGGGCAAACACTGAAGCTTTCTTT,CAWTADRANTEAFF
once,TRBJ2-1,TRBV19,TRBD1,TGTGCCACCCGACCCGGGACAGGGACCGTCGGGGAGCAGTTCTTC,CATRPGTGTVGEQFF
NA,TRBJ2-1,TRBV5-4,TRBD1,TGTGCCAGCAGACTGGACAGGGGACGGTTAGATGAGCAGTTCTTC,CASRLDRGRLDEQFF
NA,TRBJ2-1,TRBV19,TRBD2,TGTGCCAGTAGTGGAAGACTAGCGAGGGCCCACAATGAGCAGTTCTTC,CASSGRLARAHNEQFF
NA,TRBJ2-1,TRBV7-6,TRBD2,TGTGCCTCCCGCGGGGCGGGAGTTGCCAATGAGCAGTTCTTC,CASRGAGVANEQFF
NA,TRBJ2-1,TRBV6-5,TRBD2,TGTGCCAGCAGTAATAGCGGGAACACGCACAATGAGCAGTTCTTC,CASSNSGNTHNEQFF
few,TRBJ2-7,TRBV11-2,TRBD2,TGTGCCAGCAGCTTAGGTACTAGCGGGAGCTACGAGCAGTACTTC,CASSLGTSGSYEQYF
NA,TRBJ2-7,TRBV6-1,TRBD1,TGTGCCAGCAGTGATTGGGACAGGGGACCCGGCGAGCAGTACTTC,CASSDWDRGPGEQYF
NA,TRBJ1-5,TRBV9,NA,TGTGCCAGCAGCGTAGGGGAGATTTGGACTGGACAGCATTTT,CASSVGEIWTGQHF
NA,TRBJ1-1,TRBV28,NA,TGTGCCAGCAGTGGCCCCGTGGCGAACACTGAAGCTTTCTTT,CASSGPVANTEAFF
few,TRBJ2-3,TRBV5-1,NA,TGCGCCAGCAGCTCCACAGGTGCAGATACGCAGTATTTT,CASSSTGADTQYF
NA,TRBJ2-3,TRBV5-6,TRBD2,TGTGCCAGCAGCTGGGGACTAGCGGAGTACACAGATACGCAGTATTTT,CASSWGLAEYTDTQYF
NA,TRBJ2-7,TRBV29-1,NA,TGCAGCGTTCGGTTGAGGGCCCAACATGGGGAGCAGTACTTC,CSVRLRAQHGEQYF
NA,TRBJ2-1,TRBV6-4,NA,TGTGCCAGCTCCCGGGACTCCCACAATGAGCAGTTCTTC,CASSRDSHNEQFF
NA,TRBJ2-5,TRBV29-1,TRBD2,TGCAGCGTTGGGGCTAGCGGGCAGTACCAAGAGACCCAGTACTTC,CSVGASGQYQETQYF
NA,TRBJ1-4,TRBV5-4,NA,TGTGCCAGCAGTCGAGAACAGGGAATCGACGAAAAACTGTTTTTT,CASSREQGIDEKLFF
few,TRBJ2-2,TRBV28,TRBD1,TGTGCCAGCAGTCTAAAGGACAGGCGAGTCACCGGGGAGCTGTTTTTT,CASSLKDRRVTGELFF
few,TRBJ2-1,TRBV15,TRBD2,TGTGCCACCAGCAAGGGCGGGAGGGCCTACAATGAGCAGTTCTTC,CATSKGGRAYNEQFF
NA,TRBJ2-5,TRBV6-6,TRBD1,TGTGCCAGCTGTCTAGACGGACAGGGGGCGAAGGGGACCCAGTACTTC,CASCLDGQGAKGTQYF